This TCR beta chain was captured by sequencing in a study of tumor and adjacent non-tumor tissue in lung cancer. The CDR3 sequence is 13 residues long. The germline V gene has CDR1 SGHNT and CDR2 YENEEA. Three rounds of nested PCR, following a modified ARM-PCR protocol, produced the TCRbeta library. Using its own MiXCR run on the multiplex PCR reads, TCRdb lists one record per CDR3 protein. The table lists about 81,000 distinct CDR3 sequences, roughly two thirds of them singletons. On this clonotype: The germline gene is not matched at one end of the junction; a read error may be the cause.

The template was RNA from unsorted bulk tissue. The specimen was lung tumor tissue. This receptor was obtained from a woman between 40 and 50 years old with non-small cell lung cancer. The chain is built from TRBV11-3 and TRBJ1-1, with no clear D. Written as DNA, the CDR3 is TGTGCCAGCAGCTTAGCGGGGAACATTGAAGCTGTATTC. This codes for CASSLAGNIEAVF.